Listed here is a single T cell receptor (beta chain). Its antigen is not identified. The data belong to a study of shared clonotypes between healthy human individuals. Study conclusions and caveats: Represented diversity, genetic and exposure-history alike, was limited by few donors.

TCRdb keeps only in-frame clones here, not all; method: immunoSEQ multiplex PCR. The sample carries under 600,000 clones, roughly 98% recorded once. Germline V gene sequence: CDR1 LNHDA, CDR2 SQIVND (reference sequence). V shed 3 bases and J shed 8 bases, with 14 bases lying between them. This CDR3 region has 14 residues. Naive-designated CD8 cells lacked CD45RO, were positively enriched for CCR7, and omitted terminally differentiated effector memory CD45RA+ cells. The chain combines TRBV19 with TRBJ1-3; D gene uncertain. The origin of this receptor is a man between 25 and 39 years old in good health. The sample comprised naive CD8+ T cells sorted from blood. The CDR3 sequence: CASSIGLPRDTIYF. The CDR3 region has the DNA TGTGCCAGTAGTATTGGCCTCCCCCGGGACACCATATATTTT. Looking up the rest from reference TRBV19 and TRBJ1-3 gives the full variable domain: DGGITQSPKYLFRKEGQNVTLSCEQNLNHDAMYWYRQDPGQGLRLIYYSQIVNDFQKGDIAEGYSVSREKKESFPLTVTSAQKNPTAFYLCASSIGLPRDTIYFGEGSWLTVV.